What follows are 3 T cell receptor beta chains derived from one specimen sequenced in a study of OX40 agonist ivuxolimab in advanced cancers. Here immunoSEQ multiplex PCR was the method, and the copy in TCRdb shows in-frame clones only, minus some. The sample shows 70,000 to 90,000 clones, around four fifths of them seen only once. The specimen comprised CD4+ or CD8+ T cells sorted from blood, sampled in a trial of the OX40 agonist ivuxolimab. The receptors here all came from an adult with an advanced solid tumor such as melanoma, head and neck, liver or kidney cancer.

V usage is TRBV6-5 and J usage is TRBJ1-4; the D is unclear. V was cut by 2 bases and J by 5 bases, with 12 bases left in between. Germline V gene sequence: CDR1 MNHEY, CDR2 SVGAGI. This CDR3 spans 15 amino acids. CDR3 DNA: TGTGCCAGCAGTTACGACGGACGGAGCAATGAAAAACTGTTTTTT. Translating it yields CASSYDGRSNEKLFF.

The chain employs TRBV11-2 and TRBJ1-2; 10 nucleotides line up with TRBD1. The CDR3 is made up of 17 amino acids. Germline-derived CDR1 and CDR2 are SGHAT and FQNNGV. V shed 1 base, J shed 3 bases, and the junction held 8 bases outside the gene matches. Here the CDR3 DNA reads TGTGCCAGCAGCTTAGTGACCCGGGACAGGGGTCACTATGGCTACACCTTC. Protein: CASSLVTRDRGHYGYTF.

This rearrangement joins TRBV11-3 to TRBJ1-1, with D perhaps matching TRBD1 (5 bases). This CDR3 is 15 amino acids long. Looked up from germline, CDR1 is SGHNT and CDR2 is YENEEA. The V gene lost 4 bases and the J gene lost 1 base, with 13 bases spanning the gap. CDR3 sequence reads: CASSSGGAQNTEAFF. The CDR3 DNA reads TGTGCCAGCAGCTCGGGGGGAGCCCAGAACACTGAAGCTTTCTTT.